This TCR beta chain was identified during a study of Ad26.COV2.S vaccination and SARS-CoV-2 variants. Study-level background: Ad26.COV2.S shots went into the muscle once or twice, 56 days apart.

The protocol was immunoSEQ multiplex PCR, while the TCRdb copy is restricted to in-frame clones and leaves out a portion. The sample holds a few hundred thousand clones, 90% seen once. Treatment: approximately 18 received Ad26.COV2.S at low or high dose, single or two shots; several received placebo; per-sample allocation not given. Sampling occurred on day 63 after the first vaccine or placebo injection. A note on this clone: At the DNA level, this CDR3 is encoded by other sequences in the same sample as well.

This TCR derives from a person between 18 and 65 years old who received the Ad26.COV2.S COVID-19 vaccine or a placebo. The source was peripheral blood, collected in a trial of Ad26.COV2.S vaccine versus placebo.

The CDR3 here is CASSLSGAEAFF. As DNA, the CDR3 is TGCGCCAGCAGCTTGTCGGGAGCTGAAGCTTTCTTT. The chain recombines TRBV5-1 with TRBJ1-1; no clear D. The CDR3 spans 12 residues. Germline V gene data show CDR1 as SGHRS and CDR2 as YFSETQ. V was pared by 1 base and J by 6 bases, with 7 bases between. The full variable domain, with the rest looked up from reference TRBV5-1 and TRBJ1-1, is KAGVTQTPRYLIKTRGQQVTLSCSPISGHRSVSWYQQTPGQGLQFLFEYFSETQRNKGNFPGRFSGRQFSNSRSEMNVSTLELGDSALYLCASSLSGAEAFFGQGTRLTVV.